Sequencing of this T cell receptor (beta chain) was carried out in a study of T cells in Graves' hyperthyroidism and ophthalmopathy. Overall study findings and caveats: Also found in blood were most expanded thyroid clonotypes above 0.001. The model predicted ophthalmopathy a median around 6 months before onset.

Out of 10 ml of fresh peripheral blood came the PBMCs. From RNA transcripts, TCR beta CDR3 regions were amplified. Initially, a first-round RT-PCR of the TCR CDR3 employed the HTBI primer set. TCRdb called the multiplex PCR reads again in MiXCR, with one record for every CDR3 protein. The sample includes over 400,000 distinct CDR3 sequences, under 25% of them seen just once. The CDR3 runs to 15 residues. Germline-derived CDR1 and CDR2 are LNHDA and SQIVND (reference sequence). V was pared by 3 bases and J by 8 bases, with 8 bases of the junction left unmatched. As regards this clonotype: Its antigen remains unidentified.

The genes are TRBV19 and TRBJ2-1; 9 bases align to TRBD2. Sequenced sample: blood. This receptor was taken from a woman between 65 and 79 years old with Graves' ophthalmopathy. CDR3 DNA sequence: TGTGCCAGTAGTATGAATAGCGGGAGAGTCGATGAGCAGTTCTTC. Translated: CASSMNSGRVDEQFF.